This TCR beta chain was captured in a study of Graves' ophthalmopathy and Graves' hyperthyroidism. This clonotype was recorded a few times. RNA transcripts provided the template for amplifying TCR beta CDR3 regions. Scientists carried out first-round RT-PCR using HTBI primers and then a second-round multiplex PCR. MiXCR, run by TCRdb on the multiplex PCR reads, gives a single entry per CDR3 protein. The data show 400,000 or so distinct CDR3 sequences, approximately 15% seen once. Germline values: CDR1 SGHRS, CDR2 YFSETQ. V lost 2 bases to trimming and J lost 8 bases, with 11 bases between them. The CDR3 extends over 14 amino acids.

This sequence originates from a woman between 18 and 29 years old with stable Graves' hyperthyroidism. The chain joins TRBV5-1 to TRBJ1-6, with D tentatively TRBD1 (5 bases). What was sequenced was peripheral blood. The CDR3 loop reads CASSLGEADSPLHF. CDR3 sequence (DNA): TGCGCCAGCAGCTTAGGGGAGGCTGATTCACCCCTCCACTTT.